The 27 T cell receptor beta chains reported below all come from one sample, sequenced in a study of T cell repertoires in ileal Crohn's disease. Using immunoSEQ multiplex PCR, the repertoire was profiled, and TCRdb retains in-frame clones only, with some absent. The profile shows fewer than 900 clones, about 86% of them singletons. Specified time point: proximal margin of the surgical specimen (macroscopically non-inflamed). Sequenced sample: ileal tissue. Receptor source: an adult with Crohn's disease.

This chain links TRBV18 with TRBJ2-3, with D possibly being TRBD1 (6 bases). This CDR3 region has 15 residues. Trimming removed 2 bases from V and 4 bases from J, with 13 bases in between. Germline loops: CDR1 KGHSH, CDR2 LQKENI. CDR3 DNA sequence: TGTGCCAGCTCACCAACGGGACATAAGGCAGATACGCAGTATTTT. Protein product: CASSPTGHKADTQYF.

V gene TRBV30 combines with J gene TRBJ1-6; the D gene is possibly TRBD1 (5 bases). V was trimmed by 3 bases and J by 7 bases, leaving 19 bases between them. Germline CDR1 and CDR2: GTSNPN and SVGIG (reference sequence). The CDR3 covers 16 residues. The CDR3 is CAWSGAGTVANSPLHF. CDR3 coding DNA: TGTGCCTGGAGCGGAGCAGGGACGGTTGCAAATTCACCCCTCCACTTT.

The chain uses TRBV5-1 and TRBJ2-7, with TRBD1 matching 11 bases. The germline CDR1 and CDR2 sequences are SGHRS and YFSETQ. This CDR3 has 15 amino acids. The V segment lost 2 bases and the J segment 3 bases; nucleotides outside the gene matches: 4. The CDR3 DNA reads TGCGCCAGCAGCTTAGGACAGGGGGCCGGCTACGAGCAGTACTTC. This gives the protein CASSLGQGAGYEQYF.

The V call is TRBV6-5, the J call TRBJ2-5, with 11 bases that match TRBD2. This CDR3 contains 14 residues. The junction had 3 bases not matched to a gene; V was cut back by 4 bases and J by 5 bases. Germline V gives CDR1 MNHEY, CDR2 SVGAGI. The CDR3 loop reads CASSSWTSGETQYF. In DNA, the CDR3 is TGTGCCAGCAGTTCTTGGACTAGCGGGGAGACCCAGTACTTC.

The rearrangement joins TRBV11-2 to TRBJ2-5, with a weak D call TRBD1 (6 bases). Looked up from germline, CDR1 is SGHAT and CDR2 is FQNNGV. The CDR3 has 13 amino acids. Trimming shortened V by 4 bases and J by 5 bases, and 11 bases separated the two germline ends. CDR3 residues: CASSSGVRETQYF. The CDR3 region has the DNA TGTGCCAGCAGCTCAGGGGTGCGGGAGACCCAGTACTTC. Complete variable domain (other parts from reference TRBV11-2 and TRBJ2-5): EAGVAQSPRYKIIEKRQSVAFWCNPISGHATLYWYQQILGQGPKLLIQFQNNGVVDDSQLPKDRFSAERLKGVDSTLKIQPAKLEDSAVYLCASSSGVRETQYFGPGTRLLVL.

The chain carries TRBV15 and TRBJ2-3; unclear D gene. Trimming stripped 1 base from V and 2 bases from J, with 10 bases between. CDR3 length: 15 amino acids. The germline gives CDR1 LNHNV, CDR2 YYDKDF (reference sequence). The CDR3 region is CATSRGSGPTDTQYF. CDR3 sequence (DNA): TGTGCCACCAGCAGAGGCTCGGGCCCCACAGATACGCAGTATTTT.

This chain connects TRBV9 to TRBJ1-4, with D possibly being TRBD1 (6 bases). With 4 bases removed from V and 7 bases from J, the gap between germline ends came to 17 bases. The CDR3 is 15 residues long. CDR1 and CDR2 from the germline V gene are SGDLS and YYNGEE. The CDR3 DNA reads as TGTGCCAGCAGCCCTCAAGGGGGGACAACTGAAAAACTGTTTTTT. This codes for CASSPQGGTTEKLFF.

V usage is TRBV5-8 and J usage is TRBJ2-5; TRBD1 matches 10 bases. The CDR3 length is 16 residues. V shed 3 bases, J shed 4 bases, and the junction held 9 bases outside the gene matches. Germline assignment: CDR1 SGHTS and CDR2 YDEGEE. As DNA, the CDR3 is TGTGCCAGCAGCTCGGGACAGGGGTTGTATGGAGAGACCCAGTACTTC. Its protein is CASSSGQGLYGETQYF.

This clone was detected a few times. The chain joins TRBV6-1 to TRBJ2-2; the D gene could be TRBD1 or TRBD2 (5 bases each). CDR3 length equals 15 residues. Germline assignment: CDR1 MNHNS and CDR2 SASEGT. V lost 10 bases, J lost 0 bases, and 15 bases lay in between. This CDR3 reads CAIRETPANTGELFF. CDR3 nucleotide sequence: TGTGCCATCAGGGAGACACCGGCGAACACCGGGGAGCTGTTTTTT.

This clone was seen more than once but under ten times. V gene TRBV11-2 combines with J gene TRBJ1-2, with a possible D match to TRBD1 (5 bases). V lost 5 bases to trimming and J lost 4 bases, with 23 bases between them. CDR1 is SGHAT, CDR2 FQNNGV, per germline. The CDR3 sequence is 17 residues long. The CDR3 is CASSPTSGTPVAYGYTF. CDR3 bases: TGTGCCAGCAGCCCAACCTCCGGGACTCCGGTAGCCTATGGCTACACCTTC.

This clone showed up just a few times. In DNA, the CDR3 is TGTGCCAGCAGCTCTCTAGCGTTAGAGACCCAGTACTTC. It codes for CASSSLALETQYF. This sequence joins TRBV5-8 and TRBJ2-5; possible D gene TRBD2, 6 bases. The V gene lost 3 bases and the J gene lost 4 bases, with 10 bases spanning the gap. This CDR3 has 13 residues. Germline V gene data show CDR1 as SGHTS and CDR2 as YDEGEE. Filled out from reference TRBV5-8 and TRBJ2-5, the complete variable domain reads EAGVTQSPTHLIKTRGQQATLRCSPISGHTSVYWYQQALGLGLQFLLWYDEGEERNRGNFPPRFSGRQFPNYSSELNVNALELEDSALYLCASSSLALETQYFGPGTRLLVL.

CDR3 amino acids: CASNSGYSGNTIYF. CDR3 nucleotide sequence: TGTGCCAGCAACTCAGGGTACTCTGGAAACACCATATATTTT. The chain recombines TRBV28 with TRBJ1-3; TRBD1 is a possible D gene (5 bases). This CDR3 contains 14 residues. CDR1 is MDHEN, CDR2 SYDVKM, per germline. Trimming shortened V by 7 bases and J by 0 bases, and 10 bases separated the two germline ends. The full variable domain, rest sourced from reference TRBV28 and TRBJ1-3, is DVKVTQSSRYLVKRTGEKVFLECVQDMDHENMFWYRQDPGLGLRLIYFSYDVKMKEKGDIPEGYSVSREKKERFSLILESASTNQTSMYLCASNSGYSGNTIYFGEGSWLTVV.

This chain links TRBV2 with TRBJ1-6; 7 bases match TRBD1. Per the germline V gene, CDR1 is SNHLY and CDR2 is FYNNEI. CDR3 length: 14 residues. The ends lost 5 bases at V and 7 bases at J; junction bases unmatched: 5. The CDR3 DNA sequence: TGTGCCAGCAGTTCGACAGGGATAAATTCACCCCTCCACTTT. Translation gives CASSSTGINSPLHF.

The chain employs TRBV5-1 and TRBJ2-5; TRBD2 agrees at 15 bases. The CDR3 covers 15 residues. Germline values: CDR1 SGHRS, CDR2 YFSETQ. The J segment lost 4 bases and the V segment lost 4 bases, leaving 2 bases of the junction unmatched. CDR3: CASSKGLAGGETQYF. DNA for the CDR3: TGCGCCAGCAGCAAGGGACTAGCGGGGGGAGAGACCCAGTACTTC.

The V and J genes are TRBV5-4 and TRBJ2-5, with D possibly matching TRBD1 (7 bases). The V end was cut by 4 bases, the J end by 2 bases, with 15 bases between. This CDR3 has 15 amino acids. In germline, CDR1 is SGHNT, CDR2 YYREEE (reference sequence). As DNA, the CDR3 is TGTGCCAGCAGCACGGAGGGGGCGCCGCAAGAGACCCAGTACTTC. It yields the protein CASSTEGAPQETQYF. The whole variable domain, filled in from reference TRBV5-4 and TRBJ2-5, reads ETGVTQSPTHLIKTRGQQVTLRCSSQSGHNTVSWYQQALGQGPQFIFQYYREEENGRGNFPPRFSGLQFPNYSSELNVNALELDDSALYLCASSTEGAPQETQYFGPGTRLLVL.

The chain has TRBV6-5 and TRBJ1-6; D remains unclear. Germline V gene data show CDR1 as MNHEY and CDR2 as SVGAGI. Trimming stripped 5 bases from V and 7 bases from J, with 9 bases between. This CDR3 has 13 residues. The CDR3 spells CASSGRENSPLHF. The CDR3 DNA sequence: TGTGCCAGCAGTGGACGAGAGAATTCACCCCTCCACTTT.

The gene calls are TRBV4-3 and TRBJ1-6; TRBD1 matches 7 bases. The V and J ends lost 1 base and 11 bases, in that order; junction bases with no gene match: 8. In germline, CDR1 is LGHNA, CDR2 YSLEER. There are 15 residues in the CDR3. CDR3 in DNA: TGCGCCAGCAGCCAAGCCCAGGGGGTAGTGGCACCCCTCCACTTT. Translating it yields CASSQAQGVVAPLHF.

The rearrangement links TRBV19 to TRBJ1-5; D not certain. Trimming removed 7 bases at V and 0 bases at J, with 10 bases between. The CDR3 is 14 amino acids. Germline V gene data show CDR1 as LNHDA and CDR2 as SQIVND (reference sequence). As DNA, the CDR3 is TGTGCCAGTAACACTGGACCTAGCAATCAGCCCCAGCATTTT. It translates to CASNTGPSNQPQHF.

The chain recombines TRBV5-3 with TRBJ2-6; TRBD2 matches 8 bases. TRBV5-3 is an ORF, with its function uncertain. V trimming: 7 bases; J trimming: 5 bases; junction bases outside the gene matches: 14. The length of the CDR3 is 17 residues. CDR3 sequence reads: CARPAGGEQSRANVLTF. The CDR3 coding sequence is TGTGCCAGACCTGCGGGAGGTGAACAAAGTCGGGCCAACGTCCTGACTTTC.

V gene TRBV28 combines with J gene TRBJ2-7; possible D gene TRBD2, 6 bases. CDR3 length: 15 amino acids. Germline V gives CDR1 MDHEN, CDR2 SYDVKM. V lost 1 base to trimming and J lost 5 bases, with 15 bases between them. This CDR3 is CASSLFGPAGNEQYF. The CDR3 region has the DNA TGTGCCAGCAGTTTATTTGGCCCCGCGGGGAACGAGCAGTACTTC.

The chain is built from TRBV19 and TRBJ1-5, with D perhaps matching TRBD1 (5 bases). The germline CDR1 and CDR2 sequences are LNHDA and SQIVND (reference sequence). V was pared by 3 bases and J by 6 bases, with 15 bases between. This CDR3 is 15 amino acids long. CDR3 DNA sequence: TGTGCCAGTAGTATGCGCAGGGATAAGGGTCAGCCCCAGCATTTT. Translating gives CASSMRRDKGQPQHF.

The gene calls are TRBV27 and TRBJ1-5; D unresolved. Germline CDR1 reads MNHEY; CDR2 reads SMNVEV (reference sequence). The ends were cut back, 0 bases at V and 2 bases at J, with 11 bases in the middle. CDR3 length: 16 residues. The CDR3 sequence: CASSLSKISGNQPQHF. CDR3 bases: TGTGCCAGCAGTTTATCAAAGATTAGTGGCAATCAGCCCCAGCATTTT.

The rearrangement uses TRBV2 and TRBJ1-1; no definite D call. The CDR3 extends over 13 amino acids. The V gene's germline CDR1 is SNHLY and CDR2 FYNNEI. Trimming pared 2 bases from V and 3 bases from J, leaving 7 bases between. CDR3 coding DNA: TGTGCCAGCAGTGAAAGACCGTACACTGAAGCTTTCTTT. Its protein is CASSERPYTEAFF.

A few counts support this clone. Other DNA sequences from this sample encode an identical CDR3 as well. DNA of the CDR3: TGTGCCAGCAGCGTAGGCGGGTCTGGGGCCAACGTCCTGACTTTC. It yields the protein CASSVGGSGANVLTF. The chain has TRBV9 and TRBJ2-6; TRBD2 is a possible D gene (5 bases). The V gene lost 0 bases and the J gene lost 1 base, with 5 bases spanning the gap. CDR1 SGDLS and CDR2 YYNGEE come from the germline V gene. The CDR3 has 15 residues.

The chain combines TRBV7-6 with TRBJ2-1; D ambiguous. The CDR3 length is 16 residues. Germline CDR1 reads SGHVS; CDR2 reads FNYEAQ. V dropped 5 bases and J dropped 8 bases, with 22 bases sitting between them. The CDR3 bases are TGTGCCAGCAGCACCATCGACGGCACAATAGTCTATGAGCAGTTCTTC. It codes for CASSTIDGTIVYEQFF.

The J gene is TRBJ2-1, the V gene TRBV10-2; 10 bases match TRBD2. Per the germline V gene, CDR1 is WSHSY and CDR2 is SAAADI. V shed 6 bases and J 3 bases; nucleotides not matched to a gene: 5. The CDR3 spans 15 residues. Here the CDR3 reads CASSDGLADYNEQFF. As DNA, the CDR3 is TGCGCCAGCAGCGATGGACTAGCGGACTACAATGAGCAGTTCTTC.

The chain joins TRBV5-4 to TRBJ2-5; TRBD2 aligns across 7 bases. V shed 5 bases, J shed 2 bases, and the junction held 12 bases outside the gene matches. This CDR3 contains 16 residues. Germline CDR1 is SGHNT and CDR2 is YYREEE (reference sequence). As DNA, the CDR3 is TGTGCCAGCAGACGGGTTGGCGGGGGATGGCAAGAGACCCAGTACTTC. Translation: CASRRVGGGWQETQYF. The whole variable domain, remainder taken from reference TRBV5-4 and TRBJ2-5, is ETGVTQSPTHLIKTRGQQVTLRCSSQSGHNTVSWYQQALGQGPQFIFQYYREEENGRGNFPPRFSGLQFPNYSSELNVNALELDDSALYLCASRRVGGGWQETQYFGPGTRLLVL.